This TCR beta chain was identified in a study of cytomegalovirus exposure and HLA in healthy donors. Study observations and caveats: A previous analysis found most TCR beta V segments productive roughly 87% or roughly 30% of the time.

Researchers ran the PCR with 60 Vbeta and 13 Jbeta primers. Profiling relied on immunoSEQ multiplex PCR, and the TCRdb table lists in-frame clones only, not all of them. The table shows roughly 180,000 clones, with about 85% occurring only once. Regarding this clone: The antigen remains undetermined.

Source material: PBMCs. This TCR came from a boy aged 2 to 10 in good health and CMV-seronegative.

CDR3 in amino acids: CASSPVGDEQFF. CDR3 DNA sequence: TGTGCCAGCTCACCAGTGGGCGATGAGCAGTTCTTC. The chain uses TRBV18 and TRBJ2-1, with D uncertain. Between the trimmed V and J ends, which lost 2 bases and 8 bases, there was a span of 7 bases. Germline values: CDR1 KGHSH, CDR2 LQKENI. This CDR3 comprises 12 residues.